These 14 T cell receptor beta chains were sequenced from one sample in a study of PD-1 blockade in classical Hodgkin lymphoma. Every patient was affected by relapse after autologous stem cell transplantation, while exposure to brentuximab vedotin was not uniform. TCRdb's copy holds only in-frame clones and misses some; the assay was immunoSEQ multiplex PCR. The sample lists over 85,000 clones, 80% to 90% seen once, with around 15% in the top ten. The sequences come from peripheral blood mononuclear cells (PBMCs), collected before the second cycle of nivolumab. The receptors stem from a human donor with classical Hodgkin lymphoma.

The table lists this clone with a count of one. DNA for the CDR3: TGTGCCAGTAGTACAGGACAGACGTTAATCGAAAAACTGTTTTTT. This gives the protein CASSTGQTLIEKLFF. The chain employs TRBV19 and TRBJ1-4; TRBD1 is a possible D gene (6 bases). V shed 4 bases and J shed 8 bases, with 17 bases lying between them. The germline CDR1 and CDR2 sequences are LNHDA and SQIVND (reference sequence). The CDR3 extends over 15 amino acids.

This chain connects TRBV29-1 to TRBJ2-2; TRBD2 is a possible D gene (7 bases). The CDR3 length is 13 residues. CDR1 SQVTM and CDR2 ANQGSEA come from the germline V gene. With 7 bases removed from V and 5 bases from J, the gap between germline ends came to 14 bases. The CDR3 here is CSAIQGGTGELFF. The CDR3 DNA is TGCAGCGCTATACAGGGAGGGACCGGGGAGCTGTTTTTT.

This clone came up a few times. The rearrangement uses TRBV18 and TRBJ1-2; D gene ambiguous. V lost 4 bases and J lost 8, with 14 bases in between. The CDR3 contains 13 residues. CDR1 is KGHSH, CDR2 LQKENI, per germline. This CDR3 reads CASSLPVGEGYTF. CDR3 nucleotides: TGTGCCAGCTCACTACCCGTGGGAGAGGGCTACACCTTC.

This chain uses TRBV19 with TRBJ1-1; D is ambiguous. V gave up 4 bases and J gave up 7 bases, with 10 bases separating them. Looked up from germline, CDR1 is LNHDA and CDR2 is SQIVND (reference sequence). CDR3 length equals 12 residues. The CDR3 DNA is TGTGCCAGTAGTAATCCGGGCGGTGAAGCTTTCTTT. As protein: CASSNPGGEAFF.

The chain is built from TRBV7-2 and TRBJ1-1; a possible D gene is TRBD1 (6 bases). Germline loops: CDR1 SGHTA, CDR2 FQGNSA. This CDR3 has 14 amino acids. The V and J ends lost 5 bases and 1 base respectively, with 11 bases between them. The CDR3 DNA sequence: TGTGCCAGCAGCAGGGGGGCTTCGAACACTGAAGCTTTCTTT. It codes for CASSRGASNTEAFF.

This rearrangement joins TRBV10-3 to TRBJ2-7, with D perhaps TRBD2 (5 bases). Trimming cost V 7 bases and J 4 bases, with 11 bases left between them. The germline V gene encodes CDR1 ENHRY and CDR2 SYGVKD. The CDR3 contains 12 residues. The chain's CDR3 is CAIMGSGYEQYF. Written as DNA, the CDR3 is TGTGCCATCATGGGTTCGGGGTACGAGCAGTACTTC.

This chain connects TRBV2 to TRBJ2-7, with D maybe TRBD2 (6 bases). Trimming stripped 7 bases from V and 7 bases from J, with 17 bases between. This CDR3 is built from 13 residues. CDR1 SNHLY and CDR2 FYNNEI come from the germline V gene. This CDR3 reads CASIKPGLGEQYF. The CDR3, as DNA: TGTGCCAGCATCAAGCCGGGACTGGGGGAGCAGTACTTC. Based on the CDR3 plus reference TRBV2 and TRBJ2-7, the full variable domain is EPEVTQTPSHQVTQMGQEVILRCVPISNHLYFYWYRQILGQKVEFLVSFYNNEISEKSEIFDDQFSVERPDGSNFTLKIRSTKLEDSAMYFCASIKPGLGEQYFGPGTRLTVT.

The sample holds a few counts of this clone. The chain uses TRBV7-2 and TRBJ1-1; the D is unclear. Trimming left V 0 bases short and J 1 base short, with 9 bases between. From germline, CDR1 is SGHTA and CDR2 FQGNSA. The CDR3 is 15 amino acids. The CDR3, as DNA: TGTGCCAGCAGCTTAGCACTGCGGCGGAACACTGAAGCTTTCTTT. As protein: CASSLALRRNTEAFF.

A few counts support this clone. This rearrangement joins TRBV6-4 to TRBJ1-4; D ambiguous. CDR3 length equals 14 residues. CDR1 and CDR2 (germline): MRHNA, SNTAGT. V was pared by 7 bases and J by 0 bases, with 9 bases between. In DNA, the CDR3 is TGTGCCAGCAAGAAGGTTACAACTAATGAAAAACTGTTTTTT. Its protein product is CASKKVTTNEKLFF.

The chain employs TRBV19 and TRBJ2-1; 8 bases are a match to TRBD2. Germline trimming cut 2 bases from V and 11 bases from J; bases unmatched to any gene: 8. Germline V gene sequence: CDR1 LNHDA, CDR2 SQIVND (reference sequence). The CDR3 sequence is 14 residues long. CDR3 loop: CASSISGGAGQQFF. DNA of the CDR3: TGTGCCAGTAGTATATCCGGGGGGGCGGGTCAGCAGTTCTTC. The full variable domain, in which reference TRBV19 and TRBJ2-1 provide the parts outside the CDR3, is DGGITQSPKYLFRKEGQNVTLSCEQNLNHDAMYWYRQDPGQGLRLIYYSQIVNDFQKGDIAEGYSVSREKKESFPLTVTSAQKNPTAFYLCASSISGGAGQQFFGPGTRLTVL.

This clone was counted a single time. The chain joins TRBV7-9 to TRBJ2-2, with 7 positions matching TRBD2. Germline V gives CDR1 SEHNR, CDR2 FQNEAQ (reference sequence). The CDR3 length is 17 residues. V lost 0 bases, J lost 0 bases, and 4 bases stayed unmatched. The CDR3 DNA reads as TGTGCCAGCAGCTTAGCGATGGCGGGAGCGAACACCGGGGAGCTGTTTTTT. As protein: CASSLAMAGANTGELFF.

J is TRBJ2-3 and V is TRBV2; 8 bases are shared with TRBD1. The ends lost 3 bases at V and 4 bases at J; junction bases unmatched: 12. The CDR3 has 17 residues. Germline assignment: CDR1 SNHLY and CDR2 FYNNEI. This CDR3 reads CASSDRTGFVGADTQYF. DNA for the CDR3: TGTGCCAGCAGTGACCGGACAGGGTTTGTGGGCGCAGATACGCAGTATTTT.

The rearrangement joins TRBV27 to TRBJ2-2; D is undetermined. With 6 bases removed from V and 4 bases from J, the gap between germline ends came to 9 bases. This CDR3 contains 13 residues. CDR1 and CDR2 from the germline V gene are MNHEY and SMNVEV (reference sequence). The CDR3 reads CASRFLGTGELFF. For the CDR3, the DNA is TGTGCCAGCAGATTTCTAGGCACCGGGGAGCTGTTTTTT.

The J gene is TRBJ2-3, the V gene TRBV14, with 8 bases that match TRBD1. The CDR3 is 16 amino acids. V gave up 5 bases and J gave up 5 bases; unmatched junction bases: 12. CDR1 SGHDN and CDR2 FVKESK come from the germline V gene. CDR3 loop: CASSSGAGGLVDTQYF. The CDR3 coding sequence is TGTGCCAGCAGCTCCGGGGCAGGGGGCTTGGTAGATACGCAGTATTTT.